What follows are 24 T cell receptor beta chains derived from one specimen sequenced in a study of shared clonotypes between healthy human individuals. Here immunoSEQ multiplex PCR was the method, and the copy in TCRdb shows in-frame clones only, minus some. The sample includes fewer than 1 million clones, just over 95% seen only once; the top ten take over 0.2%. Only CD45RO-negative cells positively selected for CCR7 counted as naive CD8 cells, so terminally differentiated effector memory CD45RA+ cells were excluded. The sequenced material came from naive CD8+ T cells sorted from blood. The source of these receptors is a man in his thirties or forties in good health.

This chain joins TRBV18 and TRBJ2-7; tentative D call: TRBD1 (5 bases). V lost 3 bases to trimming and J lost 3 bases, with 12 bases between them. Germline V gene lookup returns CDR1 KGHSH and CDR2 LQKENI. This CDR3 comprises 14 residues. The CDR3 sequence is CASSPSRQGYEQYF. The CDR3 DNA follows: TGTGCCAGCTCACCGTCCCGGCAGGGCTACGAGCAGTACTTC.

J is TRBJ2-1 and V is TRBV15; weak D call: TRBD2 (6 bases). V was cut by 8 bases and J by 4 bases, with 18 bases left in between. The germline CDR1 and CDR2 sequences are LNHNV and YYDKDF (reference sequence). This CDR3 has 15 amino acids. CDR3 protein: CATSRDLEGYNEQFF. CDR3 coding DNA: TGTGCCACCTCCCGGGACCTGGAGGGTTACAATGAGCAGTTCTTC.

The V and J genes are TRBV15 and TRBJ1-1, with 11 bases lining up with TRBD1. There are 15 residues in the CDR3. The V and J ends lost 3 bases and 2 bases, in that order; junction bases with no gene match: 2. Germline lookup yields CDR1 LNHNV and CDR2 YYDKDF (reference sequence). CDR3 DNA: TGTGCCACCAGCAGGGGGACAGGGGGAAACACTGAAGCTTTCTTT. This gives the protein CATSRGTGGNTEAFF.

This clone showed up just once. The gene calls are TRBV9 and TRBJ2-7; 11 nucleotides agree with TRBD2. Germline-derived CDR1 and CDR2 are SGDLS and YYNGEE. The CDR3 has 16 residues. V gave up 3 bases and J gave up 5 bases; unmatched junction bases: 10. The CDR3 region has the DNA TGTGCCAGCAGCGGAAGACAGGCTAGCGGGAGGAACGAGCAGTACTTC. This sequence encodes CASSGRQASGRNEQYF. The full variable domain, rest sourced from reference TRBV9 and TRBJ2-7, is DSGVTQTPKHLITATGQRVTLRCSPRSGDLSVYWYQQSLDQGLQFLIQYYNGEERAKGNILERFSAQQFPDLHSELNLSSLELGDSALYFCASSGRQASGRNEQYFGPGTRLTVT.

The CDR3 DNA reads as TGTGCCAGCAGCCCCTCCGGTGGGGGTTTGGAAGGCTACACCTTC. It yields the protein CASSPSGGGLEGYTF. This sequence joins TRBV7-9 and TRBJ1-2, with D tentatively TRBD1 (5 bases). The CDR3 is 15 amino acids. Looked up from germline, CDR1 is SEHNR and CDR2 is FQNEAQ (reference sequence). Trimming took off 5 bases at V and 8 bases at J, with 21 bases between the two ends.

V gene TRBV15 combines with J gene TRBJ2-7, with a weak D call TRBD1 (5 bases). The V gene lost 1 base and the J gene lost 3 bases, with 13 bases spanning the gap. This CDR3 region has 15 residues. Per the germline V gene, CDR1 is LNHNV and CDR2 is YYDKDF (reference sequence). CDR3 in amino acids: CATSRAPTANYEQYF. As DNA, the CDR3 is TGTGCCACCAGCAGAGCCCCGACAGCAAACTACGAGCAGTACTTC.

The chain recombines TRBV5-5 with TRBJ1-1; D possibly corresponds to TRBD1 (5 bases). Germline CDR1 reads SGHKS; CDR2 reads YYEKEE (reference sequence). The CDR3 totals 14 residues. V was shortened by 4 bases and J by 1 base, with 11 bases between the two germline ends. CDR3 region: CASSGALQNTEAFF. CDR3 bases: TGTGCCAGCAGCGGGGCACTCCAGAACACTGAAGCTTTCTTT.

V gene TRBV11-2 combines with J gene TRBJ2-7; D is ambiguous. The CDR3 length is 13 residues. Germline CDR1 is SGHAT and CDR2 is FQNNGV. Trimming took off 0 bases at V and 2 bases at J, with 5 bases between the two ends. This CDR3 reads CASSLELAYEQYF. CDR3 nucleotide sequence: TGTGCCAGCAGCTTAGAGCTGGCCTACGAGCAGTACTTC.

The gene calls are TRBV7-6 and TRBJ1-1; 9 nucleotides line up with TRBD1. Per germline, CDR1 SGHVS and CDR2 FNYEAQ. V shed 5 bases, J shed 8 bases, and the junction held 12 bases outside the gene matches. The CDR3 is made up of 15 amino acids. The CDR3 loop reads CASSLRVQGATEAFF. The CDR3 bases are TGTGCCAGCAGCCTAAGAGTACAGGGGGCAACCGAAGCTTTCTTT.

The chain's CDR3 is CASSPYSSPGNEQFF. CDR3 DNA: TGTGCCAGCTCACCATATTCGTCTCCGGGCAATGAGCAGTTCTTC. The rearrangement uses TRBV18 and TRBJ2-1; D not resolved. Trimming shortened V by 2 bases and J by 6 bases, and 14 bases separated the two germline ends. The CDR3 extends over 15 amino acids. Germline CDR1 KGHSH, CDR2 LQKENI.

V and J are TRBV9 and TRBJ2-1; tentatively, D is TRBD2 (5 bases). Germline V gene data show CDR1 as SGDLS and CDR2 as YYNGEE. Between the trimmed V and J ends, which lost 0 bases and 1 base, there was a span of 8 bases. The CDR3 is made up of 15 amino acids. As DNA, the CDR3 is TGTGCCAGCAGCGTAGGGGAGATTTCCTACAATGAGCAGTTCTTC. Protein sequence: CASSVGEISYNEQFF.

V is TRBV7-9 and J is TRBJ1-2, with 7 bases that match TRBD1. The ends lost 5 bases at V and 0 bases at J; junction bases unmatched: 6. CDR1 is SEHNR and CDR2 is FQNEAQ in the germline V gene (reference sequence). CDR3 size: 15 residues. The CDR3 loop is CASSLGQDPNYGYTF. In nucleotides, the CDR3 is TGTGCCAGCAGCCTCGGACAGGACCCTAACTATGGCTACACCTTC.

The chain has TRBV7-9 and TRBJ2-2; maybe TRBD1 (5 bases). The germline CDR1 and CDR2 sequences are SEHNR and FQNEAQ (reference sequence). CDR3 length equals 15 residues. Trimming took off 0 bases at V and 5 bases at J, with 10 bases between the two ends. The chain's CDR3 is CASSLAQGETGELFF. CDR3 coding DNA: TGTGCCAGCAGCTTAGCGCAGGGTGAGACCGGGGAGCTGTTTTTT.

V gene TRBV5-4 combines with J gene TRBJ2-1; the match to TRBD2 covers 8 bases. The CDR3 loop spans 15 amino acids. Trimming cost V 6 bases and J 5 bases; bases outside gene matches: 10. The germline V gene encodes CDR1 SGHNT and CDR2 YYREEE (reference sequence). DNA of the CDR3: TGTGCCAGCAACTCATTGGGACTAGGGGACAATGAGCAGTTCTTC. Residues: CASNSLGLGDNEQFF.

V is TRBV29-1 and J is TRBJ2-7; TRBD2 matches at 12 bases. Germline CDR1 is SQVTM and CDR2 is ANQGSEA. The CDR3 contains 15 residues. Losses at the gene ends were 8 bases for V and 4 bases for J; bases not matched to a gene: 12. CDR3 sequence (DNA): TGCAGCATCCAGGGCCCGACTAGCGGGAGTTACGAGCAGTACTTC. Translated: CSIQGPTSGSYEQYF.

The CDR3 spells CASRLRTDQRTEAFF. Written as DNA, the CDR3 is TGTGCCAGCAGACTGAGGACAGACCAGAGGACTGAAGCTTTCTTT. The V call is TRBV7-9, the J call TRBJ1-1; TRBD1 is a possible D gene (6 bases). The CDR3 runs to 15 residues. With 6 bases removed from V and 5 bases from J, the gap between germline ends came to 19 bases. Germline CDR1 is SEHNR and CDR2 is FQNEAQ (reference sequence).

This clone was observed a single time. This chain links TRBV27 with TRBJ2-7; D is perhaps TRBD1 or TRBD2 (5 bases each). V was shortened by 5 bases and J by 6 bases, with 20 bases between the two germline ends. CDR3 length: 15 residues. Germline assignment: CDR1 MNHEY and CDR2 SMNVEV (reference sequence). CDR3 DNA sequence: TGTGCCAGCAGTGCATCCGGGACGGCTTTCAGCGAGCAGTACTTC. Amino acid sequence: CASSASGTAFSEQYF.

This clone came up once. The chain recombines TRBV28 with TRBJ2-5, with D unresolved. This CDR3 is built from 16 residues. Germline V gives CDR1 MDHEN, CDR2 SYDVKM. V was trimmed by 5 bases and J by 4 bases, leaving 20 bases between them. The CDR3 DNA sequence: TGTGCCAGCAGTCCAAGATCGCTAGACATAGGAGAGACCCAGTACTTC. Amino acids: CASSPRSLDIGETQYF.

The rearrangement links TRBV5-4 to TRBJ2-7, with D perhaps assigned TRBD1 or TRBD2 (6 bases each). Germline-derived CDR1 and CDR2 are SGHNT and YYREEE (reference sequence). Trimming left V 2 bases short and J 5 bases short, with 20 bases between. The CDR3 covers 16 residues. This CDR3 is CASSLILQSGADEQYF. The CDR3 region has the DNA TGTGCCAGCAGCTTAATCCTCCAGTCGGGGGCCGACGAGCAGTACTTC.

V gene TRBV11-2 combines with J gene TRBJ2-5, with 15 bases identical to TRBD2. Germline V gene data show CDR1 as SGHAT and CDR2 as FQNNGV. The CDR3 contains 17 residues. The trim removed 4 bases at V and 4 bases at J, leaving 7 bases unmatched. The CDR3, as DNA: TGTGCCAGCAGCTCAGGACTAGCGGGAGGGTTTGTAGAGACCCAGTACTTC. Its translation is CASSSGLAGGFVETQYF.

The rearrangement uses TRBV5-6 and TRBJ2-1; no reliable D call. Germline lookup yields CDR1 SGHDT and CDR2 YYEEEE. This CDR3 spans 14 amino acids. V was pared by 0 bases and J by 6 bases, with 10 bases between. The CDR3: CASSLALVSNEQFF. The CDR3 DNA reads as TGTGCCAGCAGCTTGGCGCTAGTGAGCAATGAGCAGTTCTTC.

This clone was recorded only once. Different DNA sequences within this sample yield the same CDR3. V is TRBV6-5 and J is TRBJ2-7; D may correspond to TRBD1 or TRBD2 (5 bases each). The germline V gene has CDR1 MNHEY and CDR2 SVGAGI. Trimming stripped 2 bases from V and 4 bases from J, with 9 bases between. There are 13 residues in the CDR3. The CDR3 sequence: CASSYDRGYEQYF. CDR3 nucleotide sequence: TGTGCCAGCAGTTACGACAGAGGGTACGAGCAGTACTTC.

The chain carries TRBV19 and TRBJ2-1, with TRBD1 identical over 8 bases. J gave up 8 bases and V 4 bases, and 13 bases lay outside the gene matches. The CDR3 contains 16 residues. Germline V CDR1 and CDR2: LNHDA, SQIVND (reference sequence). DNA of the CDR3: TGTGCCAGTAGTACCAGGACAGGGCTCCTTAGGGATGAGCAGTTCTTC. Its protein is CASSTRTGLLRDEQFF.

The chain uses TRBV29-1 and TRBJ2-3; D is uncertain. The CDR3 sequence is 13 residues long. The germline gives CDR1 SQVTM, CDR2 ANQGSEA. V was trimmed by 7 bases and J by 4 bases, leaving 15 bases between them. CDR3: CSASGAQADTQYF. The CDR3 region has the DNA TGCAGCGCCTCAGGAGCTCAGGCAGATACGCAGTATTTT.